The entry below describes one T cell receptor beta chain. This entry comes from a study of blood T cell repertoires in COVID-19. Study as a whole: Acute and convalescent COVID-19 specimens originated in the United States, Italy and Spain. The cDNA or gDNA used as material had been derived from T cells, B-cell-depleted T cells, or PBMCs.

Per the authors' pipeline: Quantification of nucleated cells was approximated via reference gene primer amplification. Profiling relied on immunoSEQ multiplex PCR, and the TCRdb table lists in-frame clones only, not all of them. That table furnishes V, J and clone size, whereas the DNA furnished D and trimming. The sample lists 61,000 or so clones; almost 90% were seen once. The germline V gene has CDR1 SGHNT and CDR2 YYREEE (reference sequence). The CDR3 covers 14 residues. V dropped 0 bases and J dropped 5 bases, with 11 bases sitting between them. V gene TRBV5-4 combines with J gene TRBJ1-2; D unclear. The sequenced sample consisted of peripheral blood. This clonotype originated in a woman older than 75 with active COVID-19. The CDR3 loop is CASSLGSGYYGYTF. The CDR3 DNA sequence: TGTGCCAGCAGCTTGGGATCGGGTTATTATGGCTACACCTTC.